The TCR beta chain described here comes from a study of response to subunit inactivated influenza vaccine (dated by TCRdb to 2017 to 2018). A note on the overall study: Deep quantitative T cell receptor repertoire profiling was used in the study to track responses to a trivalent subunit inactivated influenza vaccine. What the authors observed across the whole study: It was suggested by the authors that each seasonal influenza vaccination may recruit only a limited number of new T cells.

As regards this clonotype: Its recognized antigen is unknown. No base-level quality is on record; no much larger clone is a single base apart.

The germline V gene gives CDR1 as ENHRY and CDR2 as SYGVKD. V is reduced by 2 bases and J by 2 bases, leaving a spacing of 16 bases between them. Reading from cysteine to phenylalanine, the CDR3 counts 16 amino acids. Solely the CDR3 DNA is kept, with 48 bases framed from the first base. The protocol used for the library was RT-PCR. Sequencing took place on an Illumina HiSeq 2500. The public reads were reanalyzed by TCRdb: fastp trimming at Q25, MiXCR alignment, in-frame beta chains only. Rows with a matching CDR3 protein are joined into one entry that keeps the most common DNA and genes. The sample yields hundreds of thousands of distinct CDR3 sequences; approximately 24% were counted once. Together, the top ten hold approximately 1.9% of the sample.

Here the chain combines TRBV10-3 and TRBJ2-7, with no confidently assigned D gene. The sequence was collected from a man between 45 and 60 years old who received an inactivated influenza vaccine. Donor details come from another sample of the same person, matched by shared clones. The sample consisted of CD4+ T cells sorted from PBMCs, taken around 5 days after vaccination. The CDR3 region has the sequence CAISERRSSDAYEQYF. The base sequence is TGTGCCATCAGTGAGCGTAGGTCCAGCGATGCCTACGAGCAGTACTTC.